This entry features one TCR beta chain sequence. The entry originates in a study of shared clonotypes between healthy human individuals. Method: immunoSEQ multiplex PCR; TCRdb's copy keeps in-frame clones and lacks some. Of about 2.1 million clones listed, roughly 91% are singletons. Trimming stripped 3 bases from V and 6 bases from J, with 13 bases between. CDR3 size: 14 residues. CDR1 is SGDLS, CDR2 YYNGEE, per germline. Cells designated naive CD8 were CD45RO-negative and were positively selected for CCR7, with terminally differentiated effector memory CD45RA+ cells excluded. The chain has TRBV9 and TRBJ1-3; D gene uncertain. What was sequenced was naive CD8+ T cells from PBMCs. The TCR sequence derives from a man between 18 and 35 years old in good health. Some clones in this sample may be carry-over from other donors' samples. The chain's CDR3 is CASSDSGLKNTIYF. The CDR3 DNA follows: TGTGCCAGCAGCGACAGCGGGCTAAAAAACACCATATATTTT.